Each of the 30 T cell receptor beta chains below was sequenced from the same sample in a study of shared clonotypes between healthy human individuals. Repertoires were generated with immunoSEQ multiplex PCR, while TCRdb's copy carries only in-frame clones and drops some. The repertoire holds about 2 million clones, with 85% to 95% as singletons. The sequenced material came from naive CD4+ T cells sorted from blood. Described subset: CD45RA+ positively selected. These receptor sequences come from a man aged 18 to 35 in good health.

This chain uses TRBV28 with TRBJ1-6, with TRBD1 matching over 7 bases. Losses at the gene ends were 5 bases for V and 7 bases for J; bases not matched to a gene: 8. The CDR3 contains 15 residues. Germline V gives CDR1 MDHEN, CDR2 SYDVKM. CDR3 amino acids: CASSPRDRLNSPLHF. DNA of the CDR3: TGTGCCAGCAGTCCCCGGGACAGACTAAATTCACCCCTCCACTTT.

This sequence joins TRBV2 and TRBJ1-2, with D possibly being TRBD1 (5 bases). The CDR3 spans 14 residues. The germline CDR1 and CDR2 sequences are SNHLY and FYNNEI. V gave up 1 base and J gave up 6 bases, with 12 bases separating them. CDR3 sequence (DNA): TGTGCCAGCAGTGAAGAGGGCAGGGAGCATGGCTACACCTTC. Its protein product is CASSEEGREHGYTF.

This clone was recorded a few times. An end of the junction differs from the germline gene, which may be a read error. CDR3 sequence (DNA): TGTGCTAGCAGCTTAGAAGGGGGCTACGAGCAGTACTTC. The encoded protein is CASSLEGGYEQYF. V usage is TRBV7-7 and J usage is TRBJ2-7; tentative D call: TRBD1 (6 bases). The CDR3 totals 13 residues. Germline V gene sequence: CDR1 SSHAT, CDR2 FNYEAQ (reference sequence).

As to this clone: Different DNA sequences within this sample yield the same CDR3. The chain links TRBV18 to TRBJ1-6; D not certain. V dropped 2 bases and J dropped 7 bases, with 3 bases sitting between them. Per the germline V gene, CDR1 is KGHSH and CDR2 is LQKENI. The CDR3 is made up of 12 amino acids. CDR3 region: CASSPYNSPLHF. CDR3 in DNA: TGTGCCAGCTCACCATACAATTCACCCCTCCACTTT.

The chain uses TRBV7-2 and TRBJ2-7; tentatively, D is TRBD2 (5 bases). The V gene lost 0 bases and the J gene lost 4 bases, with 19 bases spanning the gap. The V gene's germline CDR1 is SGHTA and CDR2 FQGNSA. This CDR3 contains 17 residues. CDR3 amino acids: CASSLASGSPRGYEQYF. CDR3 in DNA: TGTGCCAGCAGCTTAGCGTCCGGCAGTCCCCGAGGGTACGAGCAGTACTTC.

V gene TRBV6-1 combines with J gene TRBJ1-5; 9 bases map to TRBD1. V dropped 2 bases and J dropped 3; count of bases not matched to a gene: 8. Germline V CDR1 and CDR2: MNHNS, SASEGT. The CDR3 loop spans 17 amino acids. The CDR3 is CASSENGDRVINQPQHF. The CDR3 nucleotides are TGTGCCAGCAGTGAAAATGGGGACAGGGTTATCAATCAGCCCCAGCATTTT.

The chain uses TRBV28 and TRBJ1-6, with 9 nucleotides matching TRBD1. This CDR3 region has 14 residues. The germline V gene has CDR1 MDHEN and CDR2 SYDVKM. V shed 6 bases and J 13 bases; nucleotides not matched to a gene: 10. CDR3 amino acids: CASRGTGRGAPLHF. The CDR3 DNA reads as TGTGCCAGCAGGGGGACAGGGCGGGGGGCGCCCCTCCACTTT.

Concerning this clone: The sample holds other DNA sequences that translate to the same CDR3. The CDR3: CASSLVASGRADTQYF. In DNA form, the CDR3 reads TGCGCCAGCAGCTTGGTAGCTAGCGGGAGGGCAGATACGCAGTATTTT. The chain carries TRBV5-1 and TRBJ2-3; 12 bases are shared with TRBD2. The J segment lost 4 bases and the V segment lost 0 bases, leaving 3 bases of the junction unmatched. Germline V CDR1 and CDR2: SGHRS, YFSETQ. The CDR3 is 16 residues long.

The V gene is TRBV30, the J gene TRBJ1-3, with D possibly TRBD1 on 6 matching bases. The CDR3 contains 17 residues. CDR1 and CDR2 from the germline V gene are GTSNPN and SVGIG (reference sequence). V was trimmed by 2 bases and J by 0 bases, leaving 17 bases between them. CDR3 nucleotides: TGTGCCTGGAGTTTCTCGCGGACAGTTATCTCTGGAAACACCATATATTTT. Protein sequence: CAWSFSRTVISGNTIYF.

Regarding this clone: This sample also contains other DNA sequences that code for the same CDR3. The rearrangement uses TRBV6-5 and TRBJ2-7, with no clear D. Germline V lookup: CDR1 MNHEY, CDR2 SVGAGI. Deletions cut 5 bases from V and 3 bases from J, with 5 bases between. The CDR3 runs 11 residues. Here the CDR3 DNA reads TGTGCCAGCAGTAGACACTACGAGCAGTACTTC. Its protein is CASSRHYEQYF.

The V gene is TRBV6-5, the J gene TRBJ2-7; 9 bases fit TRBD2. The CDR3 runs to 15 residues. The germline V gene has CDR1 MNHEY and CDR2 SVGAGI. V shed 7 bases and J 4 bases; nucleotides not matched to a gene: 11. The CDR3 nucleotides are TGTGCCAGCAAATTTGGGCGGGAGGGCCTGTACGAGCAGTACTTC. As protein: CASKFGREGLYEQYF.

Turning to this clone: This sample also contains other DNA sequences that code for the same CDR3. V is TRBV4-3 and J is TRBJ2-5, with 10 positions matching TRBD2. CDR3 length: 16 amino acids. V was pared by 1 base and J by 2 bases, with 4 bases of the junction left unmatched. The germline V gene encodes CDR1 LGHNA and CDR2 YSLEER. CDR3 loop: CASSQAWTSGQETQYF. The CDR3, as DNA: TGCGCCAGCAGCCAAGCCTGGACTAGCGGACAAGAGACCCAGTACTTC.

This clone came up once. The chain has TRBV30 and TRBJ1-2; tentative D call: TRBD1 (5 bases). V lost 0 bases and J lost 2, with 10 bases in between. CDR3 length: 14 residues. Germline V gives CDR1 GTSNPN, CDR2 SVGIG (reference sequence). CDR3 residues: CAWSVSGWNYGYTF. CDR3 coding DNA: TGTGCCTGGAGTGTTTCAGGGTGGAACTATGGCTACACCTTC.

This chain joins TRBV2 and TRBJ2-2, with a possible D match to TRBD1 (5 bases). Germline loops: CDR1 SNHLY, CDR2 FYNNEI. This CDR3 region has 16 residues. The V end was cut by 6 bases, the J end by 0 bases, with 14 bases between. CDR3 coding DNA: TGTGCCAGCAGGTTGGGCGCAGGGTCGAACACCGGGGAGCTGTTTTTT. Residues: CASRLGAGSNTGELFF.

The V and J genes are TRBV10-1 and TRBJ2-3; perhaps TRBD2 as D (6 bases). This CDR3 spans 15 amino acids. V shed 2 bases and J shed 2 bases, with 11 bases lying between them. Per the germline V gene, CDR1 is WNHNN and CDR2 is SYGVQD (reference sequence). DNA of the CDR3: TGCGCCAGCAGTGAGAGTTGGAGGGCCACAGATACGCAGTATTTT. It specifies CASSESWRATDTQYF.

The chain is built from TRBV21-1 and TRBJ2-7; the listed D gene, TRBD2, was not tested against the DNA. TRBV21-1 is a pseudogene locus. The CDR3 is made up of 17 amino acids. The CDR3 is CASNRGLAGGQSYEQYF. CDR3 coding DNA: TGTGCCAGCAACCGGGGGCTAGCGGGAGGCCAATCCTACGAGCAGTACTTC.

The CDR3 here is CASSLDGTGVYGYTF. In nucleotides, the CDR3 is TGCGCCAGCAGCTTGGATGGGACAGGGGTCTATGGCTACACCTTC. The J gene is TRBJ1-2, the V gene TRBV5-1, with 10 bases matching TRBD1. After removal of 0 bases from V and 4 bases from J, the junction contained 3 bases not matched to a gene. This CDR3 contains 15 residues. Germline lookup yields CDR1 SGHRS and CDR2 YFSETQ.

The chain uses TRBV28 and TRBJ1-6, with 8 bases matching TRBD1. Per germline, CDR1 MDHEN and CDR2 SYDVKM. CDR3 length equals 15 residues. V trimming: 6 bases; J trimming: 5 bases; junction bases outside the gene matches: 6. For the CDR3, the DNA is TGTGCCAGCAGCCTCGGACAGGGCAATAATTCACCCCTCCACTTT. Protein: CASSLGQGNNSPLHF. Filled out from reference TRBV28 and TRBJ1-6, the complete variable domain reads DVKVTQSSRYLVKRTGEKVFLECVQDMDHENMFWYRQDPGLGLRLIYFSYDVKMKEKGDIPEGYSVSREKKERFSLILESASTNQTSMYLCASSLGQGNNSPLHFGNGTRLTVT.

The chain uses TRBV6-1 and TRBJ1-2; no reliable D call. Germline-derived CDR1 and CDR2 are MNHNS and SASEGT. The V gene lost 0 bases and the J gene lost 0 bases, with 5 bases spanning the gap. There are 14 residues in the CDR3. CDR3 amino acids: CASSEAFANYGYTF. CDR3 bases: TGTGCCAGCAGTGAAGCGTTCGCTAACTATGGCTACACCTTC.

The rearrangement uses TRBV28 and TRBJ1-2; no firm D call. Per the germline V gene, CDR1 is MDHEN and CDR2 is SYDVKM. This CDR3 region has 15 residues. Trimming removed 8 bases at V and 4 bases at J, with 20 bases between. The CDR3, as DNA: TGTGCCAGCCCTTCTTCCCCGGGCGTACCCTATGGCTACACCTTC. Its protein is CASPSSPGVPYGYTF.

This chain connects TRBV30 to TRBJ2-1; tentative D call: TRBD2 (6 bases). V was pared by 4 bases and J by 5 bases, with 15 bases between. This CDR3 comprises 14 residues. The germline gives CDR1 GTSNPN, CDR2 SVGIG (reference sequence). Here the CDR3 DNA reads TGTGCCTGGAACCCCGGGACTCTTCACAATGAGCAGTTCTTC. Its protein is CAWNPGTLHNEQFF.

The chain joins TRBV20-1 to TRBJ2-7; 7 bases map to TRBD2. Trimming removed 7 bases from V and 1 base from J; junction bases left unmatched: 1. Germline assignment: CDR1 DFQATT and CDR2 SNEGSKA (reference sequence). The CDR3 is made up of 11 amino acids. CDR3 coding DNA: TGCAGTGGGGGGGGTTCCTACGAGCAGTACTTC. This sequence encodes CSGGGSYEQYF.

V and J are TRBV25-1 and TRBJ2-7, with 8 positions matching TRBD2. J gave up 3 bases and V 4 bases, and 5 bases lay outside the gene matches. The germline V gene encodes CDR1 MGHDK and CDR2 SYGVNS. This CDR3 has 14 amino acids. CDR3 loop: CASSVAGSNYEQYF. CDR3 coding DNA: TGTGCCAGCAGTGTAGCGGGAAGTAACTACGAGCAGTACTTC.

The rearrangement uses TRBV2 and TRBJ1-1; 7 bases agree with TRBD1. Germline CDR1 is SNHLY and CDR2 is FYNNEI. CDR3 length equals 13 residues. V lost 6 bases to trimming and J lost 3 bases; unmatched junction nucleotides: 4. The CDR3 spells CASRQGRDTEAFF. CDR3 coding DNA: TGTGCCAGCAGACAGGGGAGGGACACTGAAGCTTTCTTT.

The chain uses TRBV28 and TRBJ1-4, with D uncertain. V was shortened by 7 bases and J by 0 bases, with 9 bases between the two germline ends. Germline CDR1 and CDR2: MDHEN and SYDVKM. The CDR3 extends over 14 amino acids. The CDR3 DNA is TGTGCCAGCACTCGGACCGCAACTAATGAAAAACTGTTTTTT. Translation gives CASTRTATNEKLFF.

CDR3 DNA: TGTGCCAGCTCACCCGGGCTAGCGGGAAGGGGGAAAAATGAGCAGTTCTTC. Residues: CASSPGLAGRGKNEQFF. The rearrangement links TRBV18 to TRBJ2-1, with 9 bases lining up with TRBD2. The CDR3 has 17 amino acids. The V and J ends lost 3 bases and 7 bases, in that order; junction bases with no gene match: 13. Germline CDR1 reads KGHSH; CDR2 reads LQKENI.

This clone was observed once. The rearrangement joins TRBV25-1 to TRBJ2-3, with unresolved D. Trimming removed 5 bases from V and 0 bases from J, with 6 bases in between. Germline V gene sequence: CDR1 MGHDK, CDR2 SYGVNS. The CDR3 sequence is 13 residues long. CDR3 region: CASSLTSTDTQYF. Here the CDR3 DNA reads TGTGCCAGCAGTCTAACTAGCACAGATACGCAGTATTTT.

This clone was observed a single time. The V call is TRBV12-5, the J call TRBJ1-5; D not certain. The ends were cut back, 2 bases at V and 5 bases at J, with 4 bases in the middle. The germline CDR1 and CDR2 sequences are LGHNT and FRNRAP. CDR3 length: 12 amino acids. The CDR3 sequence: CASGLPDQPQHF. The CDR3 DNA reads as TGTGCTAGTGGTTTGCCAGATCAGCCCCAGCATTTT.

This chain joins TRBV28 and TRBJ2-2; D is perhaps TRBD1 (6 bases). This CDR3 is built from 15 residues. Germline CDR1 MDHEN, CDR2 SYDVKM. This CDR3 reads CASLAHRDPYGELFF. CDR3 coding DNA: TGTGCAAGTCTCGCCCACAGGGACCCATACGGGGAGCTGTTTTTT.

This chain links TRBV10-1 with TRBJ2-1; D remains unclear. V lost 3 bases and J 1 base, leaving 4 bases between the germline ends. This CDR3 spans 13 amino acids. Germline V lookup: CDR1 WNHNN, CDR2 SYGVQD (reference sequence). In DNA form, the CDR3 reads TGCGCCAGCAGTGAAGGTTCCTACAATGAGCAGTTCTTC. It encodes CASSEGSYNEQFF.